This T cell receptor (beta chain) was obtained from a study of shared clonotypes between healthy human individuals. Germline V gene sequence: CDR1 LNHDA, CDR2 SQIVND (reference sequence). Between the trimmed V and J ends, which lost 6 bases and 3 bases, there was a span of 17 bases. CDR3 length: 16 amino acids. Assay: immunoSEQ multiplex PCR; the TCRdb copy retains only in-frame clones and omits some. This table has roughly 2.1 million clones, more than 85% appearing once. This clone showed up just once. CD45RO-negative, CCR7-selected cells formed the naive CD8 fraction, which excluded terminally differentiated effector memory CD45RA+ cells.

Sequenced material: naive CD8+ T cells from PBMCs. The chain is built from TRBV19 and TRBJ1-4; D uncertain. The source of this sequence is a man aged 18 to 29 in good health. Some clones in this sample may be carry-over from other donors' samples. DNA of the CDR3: TGTGCCAGTAGCAATCCCGAGTGGCCGGCTAATGAAAAACTGTTTTTT. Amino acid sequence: CASSNPEWPANEKLFF.